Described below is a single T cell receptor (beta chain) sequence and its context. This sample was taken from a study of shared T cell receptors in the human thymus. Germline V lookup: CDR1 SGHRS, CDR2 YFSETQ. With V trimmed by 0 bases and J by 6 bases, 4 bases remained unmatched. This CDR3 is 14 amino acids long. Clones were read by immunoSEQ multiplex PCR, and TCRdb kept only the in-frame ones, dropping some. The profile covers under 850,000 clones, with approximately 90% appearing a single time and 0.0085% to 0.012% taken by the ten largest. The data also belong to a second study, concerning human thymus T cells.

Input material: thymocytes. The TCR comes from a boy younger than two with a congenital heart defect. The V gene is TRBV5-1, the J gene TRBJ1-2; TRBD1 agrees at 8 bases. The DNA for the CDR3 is TGCGCCAGCAGCTTGGGCAGGGGGCAGGATGGCTACACCTTC. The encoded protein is CASSLGRGQDGYTF.